This entry lists 7 T cell receptor beta chains sequenced from one sample in a study of TIL therapy for anti-PD-1-resistant metastatic lung cancer. The time point is: pre-treatment sample, taken before nivolumab and TIL therapy. Sequencing used immunoSEQ v3. Clones were sequenced by immunoSEQ multiplex PCR, and TCRdb holds only the in-frame ones, with some missing. Among nearly 60,000 clones, less than 75% were seen once, and the ten largest hold less than 2%. Sequences were derived from blood, sampled at baseline. These receptors were obtained from a person aged 25 to 80 with non-small cell lung cancer.

V gene TRBV18 combines with J gene TRBJ2-5; D unclear. CDR3 size: 14 residues. V was trimmed by 0 bases and J by 2 bases, leaving 7 bases between them. Germline values: CDR1 KGHSH, CDR2 LQKENI. CDR3 sequence reads: CASSPPYLQETQYF. The CDR3, as DNA: TGTGCCAGCTCACCACCGTATCTTCAAGAGACCCAGTACTTC.

J is TRBJ1-1 and V is TRBV4-3; 7 bases are a match to TRBD1. The V and J ends lost 0 bases and 9 bases, in that order; junction bases with no gene match: 10. This CDR3 contains 15 residues. From germline, CDR1 is LGHNA and CDR2 YSLEER. The CDR3 is CASSQDSQGGSQAFF. The CDR3 DNA reads as TGCGCCAGCAGCCAAGACTCTCAGGGGGGCAGCCAAGCTTTCTTT.

CDR3 loop: CSGRGNSEQYF. In DNA, the CDR3 is TGCAGCGGGCGGGGGAATTCCGAGCAGTACTTC. The V and J genes are TRBV29-1 and TRBJ2-5; 7 nucleotides agree with TRBD2. Matching the DNA end better, TRBJ2-7 makes the J call doubtful. Germline CDR1 reads SQVTM; CDR2 reads ANQGSEA. The CDR3 is 11 amino acids.

This chain links TRBV19 with TRBJ2-7; 10 bases are shared with TRBD1. The CDR3 extends over 14 amino acids. The germline V gene has CDR1 LNHDA and CDR2 SQIVND (reference sequence). Trimming at V came to 7 bases and at J to 4 bases, leaving 7 bases not matched to a gene. For the CDR3, the DNA is TGTGCCAGTACCCCGCGGACAGGGGGATACGAGCAGTACTTC. Translating it yields CASTPRTGGYEQYF.

This clone occurred a few times. The genes are TRBV7-9 and TRBJ1-3; possible D gene TRBD1, 5 bases. Trimming removed 5 bases at V and 6 bases at J, with 20 bases between. Germline V gene sequence: CDR1 SEHNR, CDR2 FQNEAQ (reference sequence). The CDR3 runs 16 residues. CDR3 region: CASSPRTNGGENTIYF. DNA of the CDR3: TGTGCCAGCAGCCCCAGGACAAATGGGGGTGAAAACACCATATATTTT.

This clone occurred a few times. This chain links TRBV28 with TRBJ1-2, with 9 bases matching TRBD1. Germline V lookup: CDR1 MDHEN, CDR2 SYDVKM. With V trimmed by 2 bases and J by 2 bases, 6 bases remained unmatched. CDR3 length: 16 residues. CDR3 loop: CASSLRGQGRNYGYTF. The DNA of the CDR3 is TGTGCCAGCAGTTTACGGGGACAGGGCCGCAACTATGGCTACACCTTC.

The rearrangement links TRBV2 to TRBJ1-5, with D possibly TRBD1 on 5 matching bases. This CDR3 has 14 amino acids. Germline V gene sequence: CDR1 SNHLY, CDR2 FYNNEI. Trimming left V 6 bases short and J 7 bases short, with 16 bases between. CDR3 nucleotides: TGTGCCAGCAGCACGACAGAAACTTGGCAGCCCCAGCATTTT. It yields the protein CASSTTETWQPQHF.